This TCR beta chain was profiled in a study of blood T cell repertoires in COVID-19. Clones were read by immunoSEQ multiplex PCR, and TCRdb kept only the in-frame ones, dropping some. The sample has around 170,000 clones; about 80% are singletons. In germline, CDR1 is SNHLY, CDR2 FYNNEI. The CDR3 totals 15 residues. Trimming removed 4 bases from V and 1 base from J, with 13 bases in between. The material sequenced was peripheral blood. The V call is TRBV2, the J call TRBJ1-1, with no clear D. The TCR comes from a man under 40 with active or convalescent COVID-19. The chain's CDR3 is CASSVSFEGNTEAFF. CDR3 nucleotides: TGTGCCAGCAGTGTTTCGTTTGAGGGGAACACTGAAGCTTTCTTT.